A single sample is the source of the 5 T cell receptor beta chains below, sequenced in a study of CD8 T cells in Susac syndrome. Random hexamers were used to reverse transcribe roughly 0.45 to 1 ug of RNA. TCRdb re-called the immunoSEQ multiplex PCR reads through MiXCR, storing one row per CDR3 protein. The sample has over 100,000 distinct CDR3 sequences, around 94% seen once. Source material: CD8+ T cells from PBMCs. The receptors were gathered from a human donor with Susac syndrome.

A single count supports this clonotype. V is TRBV6-6 and J is TRBJ2-5, with 7 bases fitting TRBD1. Per germline, CDR1 MNHNY and CDR2 SVGAGI (reference sequence). Trimming took 5 bases from V and 5 from J; bases not matched to a gene: 8. The CDR3 spans 14 residues. CDR3 protein: CASSLTGMGETQYF. The CDR3 bases are TGTGCCAGCAGTCTGACAGGGATGGGGGAGACCCAGTACTTC.

J is TRBJ2-5 and V is TRBV11-2; D assignment may be TRBD1 or TRBD2 (5 bases each). The CDR3 consists of 16 residues. V was trimmed by 6 bases and J by 5 bases, leaving 22 bases between them. From germline, CDR1 is SGHAT and CDR2 FQNNGV. The CDR3 DNA is TGTGCCAGCAGTCACCCTAGTGAGGGGACGGGGGAGACCCAGTACTTC. The encoded protein is CASSHPSEGTGETQYF. Combining the CDR3 with reference TRBV11-2 and TRBJ2-5 gives the whole variable domain EAGVAQSPRYKIIEKRQSVAFWCNPISGHATLYWYQQILGQGPKLLIQFQNNGVVDDSQLPKDRFSAERLKGVDSTLKIQPAKLEDSAVYLCASSHPSEGTGETQYFGPGTRLLVL.

This rearrangement joins TRBV4-1 to TRBJ2-7; 10 bases agree with TRBD1. The CDR3 contains 16 residues. Germline CDR1 MGHRA, CDR2 YSYEKL. V was pared by 4 bases and J by 2 bases, with 8 bases of the junction left unmatched. The CDR3 region is CASSRSSGTGAYEQYF. The CDR3 DNA reads TGCGCCAGCAGCCGGAGTTCCGGGACAGGGGCCTACGAGCAGTACTTC.

The chain links TRBV29-1 to TRBJ2-1; perhaps TRBD2 as D (7 bases). The length of the CDR3 is 16 residues. Trimming pared 4 bases from V and 0 bases from J, leaving 16 bases between. The germline CDR1 and CDR2 sequences are SQVTM and ANQGSEA. Written as DNA, the CDR3 is TGCAGCGTTGTGGATTTAGGGGGGGGCTCCTACAATGAGCAGTTCTTC. Encoded protein: CSVVDLGGGSYNEQFF.

The chain links TRBV27 to TRBJ2-7, with 9 bases identical to TRBD1. With 8 bases clipped from V and 2 bases from J, the junction kept 13 bases outside the gene matches. Per the germline V gene, CDR1 is MNHEY and CDR2 is SMNVEV (reference sequence). The CDR3 loop spans 16 amino acids. The CDR3 sequence is CASLFLQGASPYEQYF. CDR3 sequence (DNA): TGTGCCAGCCTGTTCTTACAGGGGGCGAGCCCCTACGAGCAGTACTTC.